Described below is a single T cell receptor beta chain sequence and its context. This clone appeared once. What this receptor recognizes is not known. No much larger clonotype is one base removed from it; base qualities were not supplied. CD8 naive samples were CD45RO-negative cells positively selected for CCR7, giving a CD45RA+CCR7+ population that excluded TemRA cells. The donors were healthy, HIV-negative adults with no recently reported acute infections or vaccinations. Every donor was a Caucasian adult living in Nashville, Tennessee, USA. After blood collection by leukapheresis, PBMCs were isolated using Ficoll-Histopaque density gradient centrifugation and then cryopreserved in the vapor phase of liquid nitrogen. Purity and quantity of every magnetically sorted T cell population were checked by analytical flow cytometry. Genomic DNA was isolated from each sorted fraction and quantified by UV absorbance on a Nanodrop 2000c.

The sample belongs to a study of shared clonotypes between healthy human individuals (dated by TCRdb to 2020 to 2021). Describing the broader study: Three men and a couple of women, aged 18 to 49 years, made up the cohort. For each donor, CD4 naive and CD4 memory were each run on three plates, CD8 naive on two plates, and CD8 memory on one plate. To increase sequencing depth and limit assay-specific biases, different laboratories used diverse techniques to prepare libraries and sequence TCR repertoires. Leukapheresis yielded between about 0.85 and 10 billion PBMCs per donor. Blood TCR repertoires of a handful of healthy adults were deeply sequenced to estimate repertoire size and the extent of clonotype sharing between individuals.

Using the deep immunoSEQ assay, multiplex PCR amplified TCR CDR3 regions from genomic DNA. For each cell subset, the extracted genomic DNA was distributed evenly across all wells of several immunoSEQ 96-well plates, and each plate served as one replicate. For sorted subsets, roughly 190 ng of genomic DNA, equivalent to some 30,000 T cell genomes, went into each replicate PCR. Purified libraries were measured with a Qubit 3.0 fluorometer, size-checked on a Bioanalyzer 2100, and measured again with the KAPA Library Quantification kit. Every immunoSEQ 96-well plate was sequenced on a separate single-read 150-cycle Illumina NextSeq 550 flow cell. The original methods were these. Because the immunoSEQ output included only junctional sequences and no quality scores, the filtering could not be the same as the filtering used for full-length reads. To assign V/J genes and CDR3, sequences were annotated against IMGT germline references using PyIR, a Python wrapper for IgBLAST v1.9. Reads were filtered out if the reads had weak V/J assignments (E-value above 1e-6), no CDR3, stop codons, out-of-frame junctions, or ambiguous translated residues. V3J clonotypes were defined by identical inferred V gene, J gene, and CDR3 amino acid sequence. The percentage overlap between two repertoires was calculated by dividing the number of shared unique clonotypes by the size of the smaller repertoire. RTK rarefaction, the Chao1 estimator, and Recon v2.1 estimates of unobserved clonotypes were used to assess repertoire richness. Generation probabilities for all TCRbeta clonotypes obtained by the gDNA method from a handful of donors were computed using OLGA. TCRdb took this table from immuneACCESS and kept in-frame rearrangements with V and J called. Such tables lack part of the clones; where checked against another copy, unresolved V genes explain under half of the gap, and the rest is unexplained. V and J calls and clone size are those listed in that table; D and trimming were worked out from the DNA. This sample lists millions of clones; less than 95% were detected once. The ten largest clones represent about 1.1% of the sample.

Study-level results and caveats: Even with the large sequencing depth, rarefaction of the sorted-subset datasets indicated that sequencing was incomplete. The small number of donors limited the genetic and exposure-history diversity represented. Pairwise subsampling indicated that sequencing depth was expected to affect the degree of clonotype sharing among donors. Higher generation probabilities were observed for clonotypes shared by all four sorted-subset donors than for non-shared clonotypes. When a handful of donors were compared, the shared fraction of clonotypes was 5% to 6.5% for naive CD4, about 4% for naive CD8, roughly 2.3% for memory CD4, and less than 0.45% for memory CD8. Naive subsets generally had larger estimated clonotype richness than memory subsets did. Only blood was sampled, and tissue TCR repertoires likely differ from those in blood.

Spanning cysteine to phenylalanine, the CDR3 consists of 17 amino acids. The retained sequence is limited to the CDR3, 51 bases, with the frame set at the first base. CDR1 and CDR2, looked up from the germline V gene, are SGHRS and YFSETQ. V is pruned by 4 bases and J by 1 base, leaving 11 bases of the junction without a gene match. Material for sequencing was naive CD8+ T cells sorted from blood. The sample's cell subset or site label is to be understood as: CD45RA+CCR7+. This sequence originates from a man aged 18 to 30 in good health. The sequence links TRBV5-1 to TRBJ2-7, with 10 junctional bases fitting TRBD2. DNA sequence: TGCGCCAGCAGCGGAGGACTAGCGGAGGATGAGTCCTACGAGCAGTACTTC. This sequence encodes CASSGGLAEDESYEQYF.